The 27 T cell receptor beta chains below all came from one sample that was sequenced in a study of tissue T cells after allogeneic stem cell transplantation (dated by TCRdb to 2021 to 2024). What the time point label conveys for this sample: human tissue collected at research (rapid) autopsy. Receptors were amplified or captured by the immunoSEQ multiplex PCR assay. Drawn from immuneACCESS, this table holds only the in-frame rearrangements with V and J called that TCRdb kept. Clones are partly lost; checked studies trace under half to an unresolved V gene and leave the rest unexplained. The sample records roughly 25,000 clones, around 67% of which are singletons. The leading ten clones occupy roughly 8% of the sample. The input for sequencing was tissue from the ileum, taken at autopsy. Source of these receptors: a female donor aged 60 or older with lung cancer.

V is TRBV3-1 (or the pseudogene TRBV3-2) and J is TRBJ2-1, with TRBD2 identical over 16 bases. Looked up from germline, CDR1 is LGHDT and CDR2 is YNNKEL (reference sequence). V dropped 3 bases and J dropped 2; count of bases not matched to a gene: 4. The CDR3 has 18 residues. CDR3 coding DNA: TGTGCCAGCAGCCACCCGGGACTAGCGGGAGGGACCTACAATGAGCAGTTCTTC. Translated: CASSHPGLAGGTYNEQFF.

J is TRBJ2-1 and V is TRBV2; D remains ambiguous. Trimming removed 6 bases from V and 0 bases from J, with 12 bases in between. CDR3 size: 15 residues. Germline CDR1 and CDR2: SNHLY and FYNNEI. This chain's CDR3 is CASRKLQSSYNEQFF. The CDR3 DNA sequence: TGTGCCAGCAGGAAATTACAGAGCTCCTACAATGAGCAGTTCTTC.

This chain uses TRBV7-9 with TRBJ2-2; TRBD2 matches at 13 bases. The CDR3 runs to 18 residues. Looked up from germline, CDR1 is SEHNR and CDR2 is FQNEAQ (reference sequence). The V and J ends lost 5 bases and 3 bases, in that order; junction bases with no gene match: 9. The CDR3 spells CASSPGGTSGKDTGELFF. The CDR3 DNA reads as TGTGCCAGCAGCCCAGGAGGGACTAGCGGGAAAGACACCGGGGAGCTGTTTTTT.

This CDR3 is CATSRGRTSASMLETQYF. Written as DNA, the CDR3 is TGTGCCACCAGCAGAGGCCGGACTAGCGCCTCCATGTTAGAGACCCAGTACTTC. This chain joins TRBV15 and TRBJ2-5, with 9 bases aligning to TRBD2. CDR1 and CDR2 from the germline V gene are LNHNV and YYDKDF (reference sequence). The CDR3 extends over 18 amino acids. V gave up 1 base and J gave up 4 bases; unmatched junction bases: 13.

CDR3 in amino acids: CASSPAGLFAGYEQYF. The CDR3 region has the DNA TGTGCCAGCAGCCCCGCCGGACTATTTGCTGGCTACGAGCAGTACTTC. The V gene is TRBV7-9, the J gene TRBJ2-7; possibly TRBD2 for D (6 bases). CDR1 SEHNR and CDR2 FQNEAQ come from the germline V gene (reference sequence). V dropped 5 bases and J dropped 3 bases, with 20 bases sitting between them. The CDR3 contains 16 residues.

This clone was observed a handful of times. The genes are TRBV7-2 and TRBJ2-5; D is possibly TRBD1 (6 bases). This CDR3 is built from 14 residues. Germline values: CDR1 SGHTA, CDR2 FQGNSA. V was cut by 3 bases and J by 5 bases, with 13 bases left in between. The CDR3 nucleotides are TGTGCCAGCAGCTTTTACGGACAGTGGGAGACCCAGTACTTC. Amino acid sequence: CASSFYGQWETQYF.

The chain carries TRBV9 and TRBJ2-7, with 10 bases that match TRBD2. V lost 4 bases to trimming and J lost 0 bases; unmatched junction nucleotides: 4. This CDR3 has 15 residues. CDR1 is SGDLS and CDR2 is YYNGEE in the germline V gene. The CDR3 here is CASSFGLADSYEQYF. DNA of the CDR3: TGTGCCAGCAGCTTCGGACTAGCGGACTCCTACGAGCAGTACTTC.

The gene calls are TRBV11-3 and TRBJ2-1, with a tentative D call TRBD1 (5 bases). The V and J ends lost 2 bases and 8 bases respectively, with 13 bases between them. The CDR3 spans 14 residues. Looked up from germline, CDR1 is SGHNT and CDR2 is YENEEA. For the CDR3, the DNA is TGTGCCAGCAGCTTAAATACCATCAGGGATGAGCAGTTCTTC. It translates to CASSLNTIRDEQFF.

For the CDR3, the DNA is TGTGCCAGCAGCCGCGGGGGGACTCAGGGTGATGAGCAGTTCTTC. Protein sequence: CASSRGGTQGDEQFF. This chain links TRBV6-5 with TRBJ2-1; TRBD2 matches at 8 bases. The CDR3 is made up of 15 amino acids. V trimming: 6 bases; J trimming: 8 bases; junction bases outside the gene matches: 12. Germline CDR1 MNHEY, CDR2 SVGAGI.

The DNA of the CDR3 is TGTGCCAGCAGCCCGCCAGACTACCGCCTGGGGTACGAGCAGTACTTC. As protein: CASSPPDYRLGYEQYF. J is TRBJ2-7 and V is TRBV7-2; possible D gene TRBD2, 5 bases. The CDR3 has 16 residues. Per germline, CDR1 SGHTA and CDR2 FQGNSA. The V gene lost 5 bases and the J gene lost 4 bases, with 21 bases spanning the gap.

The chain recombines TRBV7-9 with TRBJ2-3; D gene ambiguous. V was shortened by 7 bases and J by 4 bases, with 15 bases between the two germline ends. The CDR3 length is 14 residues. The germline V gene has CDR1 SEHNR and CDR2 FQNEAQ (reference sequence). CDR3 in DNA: TGTGCCAGCAACACCAAGAAGGCAGCAGATACGCAGTATTTT. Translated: CASNTKKAADTQYF.

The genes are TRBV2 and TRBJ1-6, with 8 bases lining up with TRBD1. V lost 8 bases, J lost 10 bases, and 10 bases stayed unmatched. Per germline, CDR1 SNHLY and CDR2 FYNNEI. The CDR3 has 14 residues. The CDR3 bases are TGTGCCAGCCAAAGACAGGGGAGGAGATCACCCCTCCACTTT. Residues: CASQRQGRRSPLHF.

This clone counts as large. CDR3: CASSPRGNYGYTF. In nucleotides, the CDR3 is TGTGCCAGCAGCCCCAGGGGAAACTATGGCTACACCTTC. The chain joins TRBV5-4 to TRBJ1-2, with a tentative D call TRBD1 (6 bases). Germline V gives CDR1 SGHNT, CDR2 YYREEE (reference sequence). This CDR3 has 13 amino acids. Trimming removed 4 bases from V and 2 bases from J, with 9 bases in between. The whole variable domain, remainder taken from reference TRBV5-4 and TRBJ1-2, is ETGVTQSPTHLIKTRGQQVTLRCSSQSGHNTVSWYQQALGQGPQFIFQYYREEENGRGNFPPRFSGLQFPNYSSELNVNALELDDSALYLCASSPRGNYGYTFGSGTRLTVV.

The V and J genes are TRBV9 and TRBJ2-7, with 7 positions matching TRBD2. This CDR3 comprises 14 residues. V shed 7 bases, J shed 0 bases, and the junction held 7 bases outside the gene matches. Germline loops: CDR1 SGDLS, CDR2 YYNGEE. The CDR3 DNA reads TGTGCCAGCGCCAAGGCGGGGGTCTCCTACGAGCAGTACTTC. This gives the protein CASAKAGVSYEQYF.

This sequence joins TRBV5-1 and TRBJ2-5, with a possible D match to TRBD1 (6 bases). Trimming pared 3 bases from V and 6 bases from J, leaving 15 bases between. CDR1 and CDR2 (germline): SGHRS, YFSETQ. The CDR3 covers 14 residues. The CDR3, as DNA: TGCGCCAGCAGCTCCCTACAGGGCGGTCAGACCCAGTACTTC. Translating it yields CASSSLQGGQTQYF. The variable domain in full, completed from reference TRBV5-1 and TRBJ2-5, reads KAGVTQTPRYLIKTRGQQVTLSCSPISGHRSVSWYQQTPGQGLQFLFEYFSETQRNKGNFPGRFSGRQFSNSRSEMNVSTLELGDSALYLCASSSLQGGQTQYFGPGTRLLVL.

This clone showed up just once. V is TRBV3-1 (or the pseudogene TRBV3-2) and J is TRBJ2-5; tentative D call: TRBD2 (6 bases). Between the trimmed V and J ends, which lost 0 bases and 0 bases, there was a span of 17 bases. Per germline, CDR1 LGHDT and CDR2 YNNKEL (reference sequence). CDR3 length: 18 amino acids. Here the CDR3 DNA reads TGTGCCAGCAGCCAAGAGCGTGGCGGGCCTAGCGACCAAGAGACCCAGTACTTC. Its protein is CASSQERGGPSDQETQYF.

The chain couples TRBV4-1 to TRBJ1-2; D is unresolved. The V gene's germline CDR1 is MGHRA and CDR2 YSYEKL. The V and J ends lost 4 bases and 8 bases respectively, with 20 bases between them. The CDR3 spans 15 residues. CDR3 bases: TGCGCCAGCAGCCCCTTGGAGTACCCCTCGGCCGGCTACACCTTC. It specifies CASSPLEYPSAGYTF.

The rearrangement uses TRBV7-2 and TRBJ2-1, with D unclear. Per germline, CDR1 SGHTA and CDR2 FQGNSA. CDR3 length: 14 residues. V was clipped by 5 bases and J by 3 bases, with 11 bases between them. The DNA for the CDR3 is TGTGCCAGCAGCGCGGACGGACGCTACAATGAGCAGTTCTTC. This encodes CASSADGRYNEQFF. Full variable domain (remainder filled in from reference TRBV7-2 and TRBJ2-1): GAGVSQSPSNKVTEKGKDVELRCDPISGHTALYWYRQSLGQGLEFLIYFQGNSAPDKSGLPSDRFSAERTGGSVSTLTIQRTQQEDSAVYLCASSADGRYNEQFFGPGTRLTVL.

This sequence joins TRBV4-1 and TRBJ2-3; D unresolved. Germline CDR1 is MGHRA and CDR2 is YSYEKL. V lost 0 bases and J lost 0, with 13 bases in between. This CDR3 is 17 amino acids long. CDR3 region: CASSQDPAASSTDTQYF. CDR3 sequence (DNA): TGCGCCAGCAGCCAAGATCCAGCCGCCTCGAGCACAGATACGCAGTATTTT.

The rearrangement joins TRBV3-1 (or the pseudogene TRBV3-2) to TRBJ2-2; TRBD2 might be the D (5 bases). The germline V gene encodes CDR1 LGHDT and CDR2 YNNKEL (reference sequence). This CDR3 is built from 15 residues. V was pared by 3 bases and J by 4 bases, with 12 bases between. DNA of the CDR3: TGTGCCAGCAGCCAGAACGTCGGGATCACCGGGGAGCTGTTTTTT. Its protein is CASSQNVGITGELFF.

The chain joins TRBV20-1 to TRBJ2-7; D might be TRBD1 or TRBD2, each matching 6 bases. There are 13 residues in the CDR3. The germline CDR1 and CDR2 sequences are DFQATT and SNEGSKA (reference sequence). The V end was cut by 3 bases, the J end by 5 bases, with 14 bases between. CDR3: CSASSGGLHEQYF. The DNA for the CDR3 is TGCAGTGCTAGTAGTGGGGGGCTCCACGAGCAGTACTTC.

The CDR3: CASSEDWGAAYEQYF. CDR3 DNA sequence: TGTGCCAGCAGCGAAGACTGGGGGGCGGCCTACGAGCAGTACTTC. The V gene is TRBV7-2, the J gene TRBJ2-7; D may correspond to TRBD1 or TRBD2 (6 bases each). The germline V and J ends were trimmed by 5 bases and 2 bases, with 16 bases remaining between them. This CDR3 region has 15 residues. Germline CDR1 and CDR2: SGHTA and FQGNSA.

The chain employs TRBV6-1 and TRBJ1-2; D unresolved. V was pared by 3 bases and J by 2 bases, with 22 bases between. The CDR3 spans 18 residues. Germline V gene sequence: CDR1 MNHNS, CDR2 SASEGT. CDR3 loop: CASSDLVQRRYLNYGYTF. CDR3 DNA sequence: TGTGCCAGCAGTGATTTGGTCCAGAGAAGATATCTCAACTATGGCTACACCTTC.

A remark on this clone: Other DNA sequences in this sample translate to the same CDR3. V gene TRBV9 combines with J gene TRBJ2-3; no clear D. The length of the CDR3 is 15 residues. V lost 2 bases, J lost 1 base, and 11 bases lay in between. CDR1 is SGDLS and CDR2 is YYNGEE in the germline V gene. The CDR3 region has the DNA TGTGCCAGCAGCGTGAGAGGAGTCGGCACAGATACGCAGTATTTT. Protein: CASSVRGVGTDTQYF.

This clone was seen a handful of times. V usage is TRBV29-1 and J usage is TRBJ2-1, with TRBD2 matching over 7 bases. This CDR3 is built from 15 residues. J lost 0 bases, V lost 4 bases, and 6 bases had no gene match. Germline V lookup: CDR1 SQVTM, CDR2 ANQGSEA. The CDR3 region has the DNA TGCAGCGTTGTTAGCGGGTATTACTCCTACAATGAGCAGTTCTTC. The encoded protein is CSVVSGYYSYNEQFF.

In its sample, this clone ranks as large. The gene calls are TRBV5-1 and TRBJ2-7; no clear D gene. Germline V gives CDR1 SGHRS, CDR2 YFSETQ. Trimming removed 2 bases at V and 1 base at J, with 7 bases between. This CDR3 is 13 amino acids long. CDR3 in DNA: TGCGCCAGCAGCTTAATTGGTTCCTACGAGCAGTACTTC. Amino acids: CASSLIGSYEQYF. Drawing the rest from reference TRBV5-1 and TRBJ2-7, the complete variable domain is KAGVTQTPRYLIKTRGQQVTLSCSPISGHRSVSWYQQTPGQGLQFLFEYFSETQRNKGNFPGRFSGRQFSNSRSEMNVSTLELGDSALYLCASSLIGSYEQYFGPGTRLTVT.

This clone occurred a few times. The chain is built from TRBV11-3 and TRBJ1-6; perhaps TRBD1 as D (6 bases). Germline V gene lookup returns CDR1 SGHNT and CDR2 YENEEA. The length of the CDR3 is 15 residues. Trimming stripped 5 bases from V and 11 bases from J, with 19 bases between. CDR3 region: CASSPRGGPEAPLHF. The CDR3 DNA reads TGTGCCAGCAGCCCGAGAGGGGGTCCTGAGGCACCCCTCCACTTT. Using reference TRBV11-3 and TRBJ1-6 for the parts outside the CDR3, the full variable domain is EAGVVQSPRYKIIEKKQPVAFWCNPISGHNTLYWYLQNLGQGPELLIRYENEEAVDDSQLPKDRFSAERLKGVDSTLKIQPAELGDSAVYLCASSPRGGPEAPLHFGNGTRLTVT.